The source of this T cell receptor (beta chain) is a study of CXCR3-negative and CXCR3-positive naive CD8 T cells. Study-wide results and limits: It was found that naive subsets had comparable surface CD5, and TCR strength was inferred from TRB CDR3 properties. Memory cells differed in TRBV-TRBJ usage, but naive CXCR3-negative and CXCR3-positive cells had similar usage. Relative to CXCR3-negative naive cells, CXCR3-positive naive cells had more hydrophobic TRB CDR3s. Comparably high diversity marked both naive subsets, whereas memory CD8+ cells had much lower diversity.

Libraries were UMI-labeled 5' RACE TRB cDNA. Each CDR3 protein gets one entry in TCRdb, which reprocessed the 5' RACE reads and gives no DNA. The sample data list about 5,500 distinct CDR3 sequences. Among CD8+ T cells, naive ones were CD45RO-CCR7+CD27+CD95-. This CDR3 region has 16 residues. CDR1 and CDR2 (germline): SQVTM, ANQGSEA. Of note for this clonotype: Its target is unknown.

The chain has TRBV29-1 and TRBJ2-2; TCRdb reports TRBD1, a call that lacks DNA to check it against. The sequenced sample was naive CXCR3+ CD8+ T cells from blood. Noted subset: CD45RO-CCR7+CD27+CD95- naive CD8+ T cells expressing CXCR3 (TNR3+). This clonotype was sampled from a human donor in good health. Some clones in this sample may be carry-over from other donors' samples. The chain's CDR3 is CSVEDRGGPNTGELFF.